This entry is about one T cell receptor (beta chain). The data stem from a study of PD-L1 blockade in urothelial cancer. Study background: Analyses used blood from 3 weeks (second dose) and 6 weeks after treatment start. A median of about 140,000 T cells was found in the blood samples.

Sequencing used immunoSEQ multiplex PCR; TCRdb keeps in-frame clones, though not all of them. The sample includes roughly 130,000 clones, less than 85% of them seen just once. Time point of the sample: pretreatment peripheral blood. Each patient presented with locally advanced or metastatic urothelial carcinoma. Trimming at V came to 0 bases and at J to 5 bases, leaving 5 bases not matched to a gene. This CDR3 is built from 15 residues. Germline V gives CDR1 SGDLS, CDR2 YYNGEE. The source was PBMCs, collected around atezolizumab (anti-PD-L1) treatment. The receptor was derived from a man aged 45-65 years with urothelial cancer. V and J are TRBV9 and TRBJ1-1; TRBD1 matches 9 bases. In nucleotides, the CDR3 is TGTGCCAGCAGCGTAGCCGGACAGGGGCGGACTGAAGCTTTCTTT. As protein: CASSVAGQGRTEAFF.